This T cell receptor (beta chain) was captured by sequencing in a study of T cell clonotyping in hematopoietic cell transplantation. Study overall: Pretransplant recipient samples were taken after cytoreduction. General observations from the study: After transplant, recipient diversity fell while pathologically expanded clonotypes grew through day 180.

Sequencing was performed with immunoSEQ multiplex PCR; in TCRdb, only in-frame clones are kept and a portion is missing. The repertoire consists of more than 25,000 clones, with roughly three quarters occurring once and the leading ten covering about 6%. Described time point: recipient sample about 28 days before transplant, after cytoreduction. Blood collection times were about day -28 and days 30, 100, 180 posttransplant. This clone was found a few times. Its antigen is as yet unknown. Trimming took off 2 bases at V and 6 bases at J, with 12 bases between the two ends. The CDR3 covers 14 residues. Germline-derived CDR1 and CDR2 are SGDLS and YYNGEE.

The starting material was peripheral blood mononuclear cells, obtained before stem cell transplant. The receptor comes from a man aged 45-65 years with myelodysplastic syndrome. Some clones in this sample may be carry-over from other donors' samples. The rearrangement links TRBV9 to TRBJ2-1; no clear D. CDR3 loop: CASSVNYPGNEQFF. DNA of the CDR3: TGTGCCAGCAGCGTGAATTACCCGGGCAATGAGCAGTTCTTC.